This TCR beta chain was sequenced in a study of metastatic and nonmetastatic thyroid tumors. Overall study: From malignant and benign thyroid patients, repertoires in blood and in tumor or nodule tissue were compared. Study-level results: Benign nodules reportedly had significantly lower TCR beta diversity than malignant thyroid tumors in blood and tumor.

Thyroid surgery was performed in patients who had received no treatment beforehand. Comment on this clone: The antigen is unknown. A read error may be the cause here, since a much bigger clone is one base away.

Per the authors' pipeline: The study built a papillary thyroid cancer distant-metastasis classifier from CDR3 differences across clinicopathological groups. TCRdb redid the clone calls on the PCR reads using MiXCR. Clone size and V and J calls follow TCRdb, not the original study. This sample has roughly 61,000 clones; approximately 4.1% occur once, and the top ten carry about 20%. The sequenced material came from blood. This TCR came from a female donor with papillary thyroid cancer or a benign thyroid nodule (not recorded which). Some clones in this sample may be carry-over from other donors' samples.

The CDR3 loop is CAISPNRGETQYF. In nucleotides, the CDR3 is TGTGCCATCAGCCCCAACAGAGGGGAGACCCAGTACTTC. This chain joins TRBV10-3 and TRBJ2-5, with D possibly being TRBD2 (5 bases). The germline gives CDR1 ENHRY, CDR2 SYGVKD. This CDR3 comprises 13 residues. V lost 6 bases, J lost 5 bases, and 13 bases lay in between.